This T cell receptor beta chain derives from a study of T cells expressing NK-cell markers. Broader study findings: The CD3+CD56-NKG2C+ fraction of a few donors was likewise dominated by these clonotypes.

As regards this clonotype: Its antigen is still unknown.

TCRdb re-called the 5' RACE reads and catalogs CDR3 proteins one per entry, DNA excluded. The sample table sets out roughly 150,000 distinct CDR3 sequences. Germline V gene lookup returns CDR1 KGHSH and CDR2 LQKENI. The CDR3 consists of 14 residues. The rearrangement joins TRBV18 to TRBJ2-3. This TCR was sampled from a woman between 18 and 75 years old in good health. Sequences were obtained from blood T cells: a sorted CD56 or NKG2C T cell subset, CD4+ or CD8+ T cells, or bulk PBMC T cells (not recorded which). The CDR3 sequence: CASSPLDSTDTQYF.